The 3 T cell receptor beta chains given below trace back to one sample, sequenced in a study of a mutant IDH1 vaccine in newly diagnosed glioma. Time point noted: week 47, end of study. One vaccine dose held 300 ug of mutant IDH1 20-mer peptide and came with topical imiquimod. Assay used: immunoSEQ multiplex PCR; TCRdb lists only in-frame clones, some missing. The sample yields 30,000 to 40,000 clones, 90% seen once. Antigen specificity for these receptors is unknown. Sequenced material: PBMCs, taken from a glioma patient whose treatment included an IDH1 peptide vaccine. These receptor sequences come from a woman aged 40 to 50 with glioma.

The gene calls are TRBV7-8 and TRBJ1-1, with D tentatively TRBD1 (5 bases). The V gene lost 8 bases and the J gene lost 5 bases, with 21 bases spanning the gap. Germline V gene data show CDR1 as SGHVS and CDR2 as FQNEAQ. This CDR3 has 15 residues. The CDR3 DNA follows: TGTGCCAGCGGGGGGACGGCCTTCCGTGGTACTGAAGCTTTCTTT. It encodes CASGGTAFRGTEAFF.

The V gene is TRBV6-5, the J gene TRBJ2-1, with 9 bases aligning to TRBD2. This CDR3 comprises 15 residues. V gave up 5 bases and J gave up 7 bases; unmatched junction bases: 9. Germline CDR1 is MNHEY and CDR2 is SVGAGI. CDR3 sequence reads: CASSPRGGLNNEQFF. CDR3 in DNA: TGTGCCAGCAGTCCGCGGGGGGGCCTGAATAATGAGCAGTTCTTC.

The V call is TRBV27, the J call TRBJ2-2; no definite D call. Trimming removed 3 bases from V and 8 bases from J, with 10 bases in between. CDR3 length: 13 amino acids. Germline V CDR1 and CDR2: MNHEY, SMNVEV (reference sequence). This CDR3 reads CASSLPPGGELFF. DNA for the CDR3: TGTGCCAGCAGTTTGCCCCCCGGTGGGGAGCTGTTTTTT.